Described below is a single TCR beta chain sequence and its context. The antigen is not known. J gave up 5 bases and V 1 base, and 7 bases lay outside the gene matches. This CDR3 contains 16 residues. Looked up from germline, CDR1 is SEHNR and CDR2 is FQNEAQ (reference sequence). cDNA libraries for TCR beta contained unique molecular identifiers. Out of roughly 0.95 to 11 million T cells, hundreds of thousands of cDNA molecules were generated. TCRdb redid the calling of the PCR reads with MiXCR, one entry per CDR3 protein. The table includes about 400,000 distinct CDR3 sequences, roughly 30% detected once. This record belongs to a study of post-analysis software for immune sequencing data. Study-level findings and limits: Roughly five TRBV segments, including TRBV5-6, TRBV5-1 and TRBV20-1, were more frequent in patients than controls.

Sequences were obtained from blood. The receptor was isolated from a girl under 18 with multiple sclerosis. This chain uses TRBV7-9 with TRBJ1-4, with 7 bases aligning to TRBD1. The CDR3 nucleotides read TGTGCCAGCAGCTTAGAGCGCGAGACAGGGAATGAAAAACTGTTTTTT. As protein: CASSLERETGNEKLFF. The variable domain in full, completed from reference TRBV7-9 and TRBJ1-4, reads DTGVSQNPRHKITKRGQNVTFRCDPISEHNRLYWYRQTLGQGPEFLTYFQNEAQLEKSRLLSDRFSAERPKGSFSTLEIQRTEQGDSAMYLCASSLERETGNEKLFFGSGTQLSVL.